The T cell receptor beta chain described here comes from a study of CD8 T cells in Susac syndrome. The germline V and J ends were trimmed by 1 base and 1 base, with 16 bases remaining between them. This CDR3 has 17 amino acids. From germline, CDR1 is SGDLS and CDR2 YYNGEE. Reverse transcription of roughly 0.5 to 1 ug RNA used random hexamers. TCRdb re-derived calls from the immunoSEQ multiplex PCR reads in MiXCR, one entry per CDR3 protein. This sample has some 260,000 distinct CDR3 sequences, with about 85% found just once. This chain uses TRBV9 with TRBJ2-3, with D possibly being TRBD2 (7 bases). The receptor was derived from a human donor with multiple sclerosis. Sequencing input: CD8+ T cells from PBMCs. CDR3 bases: TGTGCCAGCAGCGTAAATAGGGGGGGCGTGCGCACAGATACGCAGTATTTT. Translating it yields CASSVNRGGVRTDTQYF.